A single sample gave rise to the 30 T cell receptor beta chains below, sequenced in a study of T cells in Graves' hyperthyroidism and ophthalmopathy. The CDR3 regions of TCR beta were amplified from RNA transcripts. HTBI primers were the set used in a first-round RT-PCR of the TCR CDR3. From the multiplex PCR reads, TCRdb called clonotypes with MiXCR, one entry per CDR3 protein. The data contain hundreds of thousands of distinct CDR3 sequences, about 15% of them singletons. The sample taken for sequencing was blood. The source is a woman under 30 with Graves' hyperthyroidism.

This clonotype was found many times. The chain is built from TRBV28 and TRBJ1-5, with 7 bases aligning to TRBD1. Trimming at V came to 4 bases and at J to 7 bases, leaving 4 bases not matched to a gene. This CDR3 contains 13 residues. CDR1 is MDHEN and CDR2 is SYDVKM in the germline V gene. The CDR3 here is CASSSGGFQPQHF. CDR3 nucleotides: TGTGCCAGCAGTTCAGGGGGTTTCCAGCCCCAGCATTTT.

V and J are TRBV6-1 and TRBJ1-4; 7 nucleotides agree with TRBD1. This CDR3 has 16 residues. V lost 6 bases, J lost 6 bases, and 13 bases stayed unmatched. Germline V CDR1 and CDR2: MNHNS, SASEGT. The CDR3 region is CASRTTPGQPYEKLFF. The CDR3 nucleotides are TGTGCCAGCAGGACAACACCGGGACAGCCATATGAAAAACTGTTTTTT.

The rearrangement joins TRBV4-1 to TRBJ2-3, with TRBD2 as a possible D gene (6 bases). Germline V gives CDR1 MGHRA, CDR2 YSYEKL. V gave up 3 bases and J gave up 2 bases, with 15 bases separating them. CDR3 size: 16 residues. In DNA form, the CDR3 reads TGCGCCAGCAGCCAGCCCCGGGACTTATCCACAGATACGCAGTATTTT. It yields the protein CASSQPRDLSTDTQYF.

V is TRBV7-9 and J is TRBJ2-1; D gene ambiguous. The V gene lost 1 base and the J gene lost 9 bases, with 10 bases spanning the gap. The V gene's germline CDR1 is SEHNR and CDR2 FQNEAQ (reference sequence). The CDR3 is 13 residues long. The DNA for the CDR3 is TGTGCCAGCAGCTTAGGCACAGTTACTGAGCAGTTCTTC. It specifies CASSLGTVTEQFF. The full variable domain, with the rest looked up from reference TRBV7-9 and TRBJ2-1, is DTGVSQNPRHKITKRGQNVTFRCDPISEHNRLYWYRQTLGQGPEFLTYFQNEAQLEKSRLLSDRFSAERPKGSFSTLEIQRTEQGDSAMYLCASSLGTVTEQFFGPGTRLTVL.

V usage is TRBV7-2 and J usage is TRBJ2-1; 15 bases match TRBD2. J was trimmed by 2 bases and V by 5 bases; bases with no gene match: 10. The CDR3 covers 19 residues. Germline loops: CDR1 SGHTA, CDR2 FQGNSA. Here the CDR3 DNA reads TGTGCCAGCAGCGGATCGGGACTAGCGGGAGGAGGAACCTACAATGAGCAGTTCTTC. Its translation: CASSGSGLAGGGTYNEQFF.

The chain links TRBV7-2 to TRBJ2-7; D gene unclear. The CDR3 is 12 amino acids. From germline, CDR1 is SGHTA and CDR2 FQGNSA. Trimming left V 4 bases short and J 4 bases short, with 8 bases between. The CDR3 DNA is TGTGCCAGCAGCTCGGTACCTTACGAGCAGTACTTC. Translating gives CASSSVPYEQYF.

This clonotype occurred a few times. The gene calls are TRBV18 and TRBJ1-2; 7 bases are shared with TRBD1. Germline V gene sequence: CDR1 KGHSH, CDR2 LQKENI. Germline trimming cut 2 bases from V and 4 bases from J; bases unmatched to any gene: 7. CDR3 length equals 15 residues. CDR3 sequence (DNA): TGTGCCAGCTCACCAGATTTAGGGGGCCTCTATGGCTACACCTTC. This sequence encodes CASSPDLGGLYGYTF.

This clonotype was seen ten or more times. This chain connects TRBV9 to TRBJ2-7; D might be TRBD2 (6 bases). The CDR3 is made up of 15 amino acids. V was clipped by 0 bases and J by 5 bases, with 15 bases between them. Germline-derived CDR1 and CDR2 are SGDLS and YYNGEE. Here the CDR3 DNA reads TGTGCCAGCAGCGTAGGGGCCAGCGGGTACCACGAGCAGTACTTC. This translates into CASSVGASGYHEQYF.

This clonotype was seen ten or more times. The chain employs TRBV6-2 or TRBV6-3 and TRBJ2-1; 9 bases are a match to TRBD2. The CDR3 spans 17 residues. Germline loops: CDR1 MNHEY, CDR2 SVGEGT. Trimming at V came to 6 bases and at J to 4 bases, leaving 13 bases not matched to a gene. CDR3 in amino acids: CASSQPIAGAGYNEQFF. The CDR3 region has the DNA TGTGCCAGCAGCCAACCGATAGCGGGAGCAGGGTACAATGAGCAGTTCTTC.

This clonotype was detected a few times. This chain links TRBV28 with TRBJ1-2; D gene unclear. The CDR3 loop spans 11 amino acids. Deletions cut 6 bases from V and 7 bases from J, with 9 bases between. CDR1 MDHEN and CDR2 SYDVKM come from the germline V gene. This CDR3 is CASRDQRGYTF. The CDR3 nucleotides read TGTGCCAGCAGGGACCAACGTGGCTACACCTTC.

This clonotype showed up many times. One junction end does not reproduce the germline sequence, and a read error may be involved. This chain uses TRBV5-1 with TRBJ2-3; D possibly corresponds to TRBD2 (7 bases). Germline assignment: CDR1 SGHRS and CDR2 YFSETQ. The CDR3 runs 14 residues. The CDR3 loop reads CASSLGGREDTQYF. CDR3 in DNA: TGCGCCAGCAGTTTGGGGGGGCGCGAGGATACGCAGTATTTT.

The rearrangement joins TRBV28 to TRBJ2-3; either TRBD1 or TRBD2 may supply D (5 bases each). The CDR3 consists of 16 residues. The V end was cut by 3 bases, the J end by 3 bases, with 16 bases between. CDR1 and CDR2 from the germline V gene are MDHEN and SYDVKM. The chain's CDR3 is CASSFELGDWTDTQYF. The CDR3 nucleotides read TGTGCCAGCAGTTTTGAGTTGGGGGATTGGACAGATACGCAGTATTTT.

This clonotype was seen at least ten times. The J gene is TRBJ2-2, the V gene TRBV7-8; D unclear. The germline V and J ends were trimmed by 7 bases and 5 bases, with 8 bases remaining between them. Germline CDR1 and CDR2: SGHVS and FQNEAQ. The CDR3 is 12 amino acids. The CDR3 sequence: CASKWRTGELFF. The CDR3 DNA reads as TGTGCCAGCAAGTGGAGAACCGGGGAGCTGTTTTTT.

The CDR3: CASSPLALNTEAFF. The CDR3 coding sequence is TGTGCCAGCAGCCCCCTGGCATTGAACACTGAAGCTTTCTTT. This sequence joins TRBV11-3 and TRBJ1-1; D gene unclear. There are 14 residues in the CDR3. From germline, CDR1 is SGHNT and CDR2 YENEEA. The germline V and J ends were trimmed by 5 bases and 0 bases, with 10 bases remaining between them.

This clonotype was counted a few times. This rearrangement joins TRBV29-1 to TRBJ1-2; TRBD1 agrees at 7 bases. Germline V gene data show CDR1 as SQVTM and CDR2 as ANQGSEA. The CDR3 covers 13 residues. The V and J ends lost 6 bases and 3 bases, in that order; junction bases with no gene match: 7. CDR3 protein: CSVKWDRHYGYTF. The CDR3 DNA sequence: TGCAGCGTCAAATGGGACAGACACTATGGCTACACCTTC.

J is TRBJ2-7 and V is TRBV4-2; a possible D gene is TRBD2 (6 bases). Per the germline V gene, CDR1 is LGHNA and CDR2 is YNFKEQ. V shed 2 bases and J shed 5 bases, with 22 bases lying between them. This CDR3 has 17 residues. This CDR3 is CASSQIGGARVSNEQYF. The CDR3 DNA reads as TGTGCCAGCAGCCAAATCGGAGGGGCGAGGGTTAGCAACGAGCAGTACTTC.

This clonotype was found many times. The chain is built from TRBV6-1 and TRBJ2-3; no clear D gene. Germline V CDR1 and CDR2: MNHNS, SASEGT. Trimming took off 5 bases at V and 4 bases at J, with 13 bases between the two ends. The CDR3 sequence is 14 residues long. CDR3 protein: CASSYYGIPDTQYF. CDR3 nucleotides: TGTGCCAGCAGTTACTATGGGATACCAGATACGCAGTATTTT.

V gene TRBV4-1 combines with J gene TRBJ1-5, with 8 nucleotides matching TRBD1. V lost 3 bases to trimming and J lost 5 bases; unmatched junction nucleotides: 9. This CDR3 region has 16 residues. The V gene's germline CDR1 is MGHRA and CDR2 YSYEKL. The chain's CDR3 is CASSQAGQGPYQPQHF. The CDR3 DNA reads TGCGCCAGCAGCCAGGCCGGACAGGGCCCCTATCAGCCCCAGCATTTT.

V and J are TRBV7-3 and TRBJ2-1, with 15 bases aligning to TRBD2. This CDR3 is built from 17 residues. CDR1 is SGHTA and CDR2 is FQGTGA in the germline V gene. Trimming at V came to 2 bases and at J to 7 bases, leaving 6 bases not matched to a gene. CDR3 DNA: TGTGCCAGCAGCTTAGGGACTAGCGGGAGGAATAGGAATGAGCAGTTCTTC. The encoded protein is CASSLGTSGRNRNEQFF. Combining the CDR3 with reference TRBV7-3 and TRBJ2-1 gives the whole variable domain GAGVSQTPSNKVTEKGKYVELRCDPISGHTALYWYRQSLGQGPEFLIYFQGTGAADDSGLPNDRFFAVRPEGSVSTLKIQRTERGDSAVYLCASSLGTSGRNRNEQFFGPGTRLTVL.

This clonotype was counted ten times or more. This chain uses TRBV20-1 with TRBJ2-7; tentative D call: TRBD2 (6 bases). The CDR3 runs to 14 residues. CDR1 and CDR2 (germline): DFQATT, SNEGSKA (reference sequence). Between the trimmed V and J ends, which lost 7 bases and 5 bases, there was a span of 21 bases. CDR3 DNA sequence: TGCAGTGTCCACCATCGTTCGGGAGTTGACGAGCAGTACTTC. Protein: CSVHHRSGVDEQYF.

The V and J genes are TRBV20-1 and TRBJ1-3; D possibly corresponds to TRBD1 (5 bases). Germline CDR1 reads DFQATT; CDR2 reads SNEGSKA (reference sequence). Trimming pared 3 bases from V and 3 bases from J, leaving 6 bases between. The CDR3 totals 12 residues. In DNA, the CDR3 is TGCAGTGCTAGGGGGCATGGAAACACCATATATTTT. Translating it yields CSARGHGNTIYF.

This CDR3 reads CASSLAAGGPSYEQFF. Written as DNA, the CDR3 is TGTGCCAGCAGCTTAGCCGCGGGAGGGCCTTCGTATGAGCAGTTCTTC. The V gene is TRBV7-3, the J gene TRBJ2-1; 9 nucleotides line up with TRBD2. CDR1 is SGHTA and CDR2 is FQGTGA in the germline V gene. The CDR3 runs to 16 residues. Losses at the gene ends were 2 bases for V and 8 bases for J; bases not matched to a gene: 10.

The rearrangement joins TRBV6-1 to TRBJ1-6, with TRBD1 as a possible D gene (6 bases). V was clipped by 6 bases and J by 7 bases, with 16 bases between them. CDR3 length equals 15 residues. CDR1 and CDR2 from the germline V gene are MNHNS and SASEGT. CDR3 in amino acids: CASRDSRGRNSPLHF. CDR3 DNA: TGTGCCAGCAGGGACAGTCGGGGCAGGAATTCACCCCTCCACTTT.

This clonotype has just a few counts. This chain joins TRBV27 and TRBJ2-4; TRBD1 matches 8 bases. This CDR3 comprises 16 residues. CDR1 and CDR2 from the germline V gene are MNHEY and SMNVEV (reference sequence). With 4 bases clipped from V and 6 bases from J, the junction kept 11 bases outside the gene matches. CDR3 amino acids: CASSSRTGTGLNIQYF. The CDR3 nucleotides read TGTGCCAGCAGTTCCCGAACCGGGACAGGTCTAAACATTCAGTACTTC.

Only one count was recorded for this clonotype. This chain uses TRBV7-9 with TRBJ2-2; D might be TRBD2 (6 bases). The V gene lost 5 bases and the J gene lost 0 bases, with 19 bases spanning the gap. CDR1 and CDR2 (germline): SEHNR, FQNEAQ (reference sequence). The CDR3 covers 18 residues. CDR3 region: CASSGRGPRTPNTGELFF. CDR3 bases: TGTGCCAGCAGCGGGCGGGGTCCTCGGACACCGAACACCGGGGAGCTGTTTTTT.

This clonotype has a count of ten or more. The CDR3 here is CASSLDRDRVEYF. The CDR3 DNA reads TGTGCCAGCAGCTTAGACCGGGACAGGGTGGAGTACTTC. The chain links TRBV11-2 to TRBJ2-5; 9 bases are a match to TRBD1. The CDR3 length is 13 residues. With V trimmed by 0 bases and J by 12 bases, 5 bases remained unmatched. Germline CDR1 reads SGHAT; CDR2 reads FQNNGV.

This clonotype was seen only a few times. The J gene is TRBJ2-4, the V gene TRBV6-1; 10 bases are a match to TRBD1. The CDR3 length is 13 residues. J lost 9 bases, V lost 6 bases, and 5 bases had no gene match. Germline V gene data show CDR1 as MNHNS and CDR2 as SASEGT. The CDR3 reads CASRGTGAGIQYF. The CDR3 nucleotides read TGTGCCAGCAGAGGGACAGGGGCGGGCATTCAGTACTTC.

This clonotype was detected many times. The chain uses TRBV20-1 and TRBJ2-1; 11 bases fit TRBD2. With V trimmed by 5 bases and J by 4 bases, 7 bases remained unmatched. Per germline, CDR1 DFQATT and CDR2 SNEGSKA (reference sequence). CDR3 length: 15 residues. The DNA of the CDR3 is TGCAGTGCTCCTGGGACTAGCGGAAAGTACAATGAGCAGTTCTTC. Amino acids: CSAPGTSGKYNEQFF.

This chain links TRBV4-1 with TRBJ2-7; the D is unclear. Trimming shortened V by 3 bases and J by 4 bases, and 16 bases separated the two germline ends. The CDR3 is 15 residues long. Germline V gene sequence: CDR1 MGHRA, CDR2 YSYEKL. The CDR3 bases are TGCGCCAGCAGCCATCCGCTAGGAACTACGTACGAGCAGTACTTC. Protein product: CASSHPLGTTYEQYF.

This clonotype came up many times. The J gene is TRBJ2-6, the V gene TRBV30; D is undetermined. Between the trimmed V and J ends, which lost 2 bases and 0 bases, there was a span of 5 bases. This CDR3 region has 14 residues. CDR1 is GTSNPN and CDR2 is SVGIG in the germline V gene (reference sequence). Written as DNA, the CDR3 is TGTGCCTGGAGTCGCGGCTCTGGGGCCAACGTCCTGACTTTC. The encoded protein is CAWSRGSGANVLTF.